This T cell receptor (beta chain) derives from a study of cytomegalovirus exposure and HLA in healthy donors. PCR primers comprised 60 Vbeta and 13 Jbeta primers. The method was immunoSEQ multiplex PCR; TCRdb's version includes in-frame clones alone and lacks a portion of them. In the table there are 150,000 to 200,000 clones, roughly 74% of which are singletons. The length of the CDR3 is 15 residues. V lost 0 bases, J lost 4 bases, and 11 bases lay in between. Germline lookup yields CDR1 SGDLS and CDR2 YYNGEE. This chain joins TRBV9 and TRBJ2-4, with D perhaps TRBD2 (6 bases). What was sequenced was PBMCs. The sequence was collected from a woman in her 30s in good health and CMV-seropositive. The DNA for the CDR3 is TGTGCCAGCAGCGTAGGGGCTAGCGAGAAAAACATTCAGTACTTC. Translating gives CASSVGASEKNIQYF.